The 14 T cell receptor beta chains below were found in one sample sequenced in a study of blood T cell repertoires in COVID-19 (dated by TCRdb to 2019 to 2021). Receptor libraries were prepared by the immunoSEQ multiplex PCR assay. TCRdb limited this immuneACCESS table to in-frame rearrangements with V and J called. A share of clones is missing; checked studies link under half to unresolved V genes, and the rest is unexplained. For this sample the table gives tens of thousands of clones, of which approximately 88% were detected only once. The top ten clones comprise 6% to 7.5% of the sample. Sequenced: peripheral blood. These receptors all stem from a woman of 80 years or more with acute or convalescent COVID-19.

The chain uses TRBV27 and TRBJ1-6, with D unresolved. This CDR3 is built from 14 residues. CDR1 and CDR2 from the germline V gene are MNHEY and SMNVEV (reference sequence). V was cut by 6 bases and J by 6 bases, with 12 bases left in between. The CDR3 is CASSQLSRNSPLHF. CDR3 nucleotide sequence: TGTGCCAGCAGCCAACTATCGCGTAATTCACCCCTCCACTTT.

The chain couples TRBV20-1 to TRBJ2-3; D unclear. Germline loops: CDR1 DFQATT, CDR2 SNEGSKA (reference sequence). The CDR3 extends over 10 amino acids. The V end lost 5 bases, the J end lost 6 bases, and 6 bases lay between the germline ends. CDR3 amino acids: CSAAVDTQYF. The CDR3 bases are TGCAGTGCTGCAGTTGATACGCAGTATTTT.

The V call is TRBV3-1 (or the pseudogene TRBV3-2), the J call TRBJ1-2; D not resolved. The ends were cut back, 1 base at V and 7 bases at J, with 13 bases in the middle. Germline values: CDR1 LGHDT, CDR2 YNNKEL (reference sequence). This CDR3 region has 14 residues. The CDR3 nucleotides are TGTGCCAGCAGCCAAGCAATACCAGGTAGTGGCTACACCTTC. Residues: CASSQAIPGSGYTF.

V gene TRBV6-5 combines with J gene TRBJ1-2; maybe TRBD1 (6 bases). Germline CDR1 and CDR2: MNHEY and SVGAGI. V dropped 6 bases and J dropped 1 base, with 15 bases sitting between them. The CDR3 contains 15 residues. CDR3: CASSPPGASNYGYTF. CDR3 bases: TGTGCCAGCAGCCCCCCAGGGGCCAGTAACTATGGCTACACCTTC.

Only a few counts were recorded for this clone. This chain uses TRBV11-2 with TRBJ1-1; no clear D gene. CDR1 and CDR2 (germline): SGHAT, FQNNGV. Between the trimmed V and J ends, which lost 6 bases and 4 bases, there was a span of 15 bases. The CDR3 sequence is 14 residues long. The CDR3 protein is CASRLTTGPTEAFF. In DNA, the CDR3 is TGTGCCAGCAGACTCACGACTGGTCCCACTGAAGCTTTCTTT. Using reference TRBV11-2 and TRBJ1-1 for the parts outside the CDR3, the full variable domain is EAGVAQSPRYKIIEKRQSVAFWCNPISGHATLYWYQQILGQGPKLLIQFQNNGVVDDSQLPKDRFSAERLKGVDSTLKIQPAKLEDSAVYLCASRLTTGPTEAFFGQGTRLTVV.

The CDR3 sequence is CASRAGTQPGETQYF. CDR3 sequence (DNA): TGTGCCAGCAGGGCCGGGACTCAACCGGGAGAGACCCAGTACTTC. The V gene is TRBV2, the J gene TRBJ2-5, with D perhaps TRBD2 (6 bases). The CDR3 extends over 15 amino acids. V shed 6 bases and J shed 4 bases, with 18 bases lying between them. Per the germline V gene, CDR1 is SNHLY and CDR2 is FYNNEI.

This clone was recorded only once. The CDR3 region has the DNA TGTGCCAGCAGTTACCAACCTATGAACACTGAAGCTTTCTTT. The encoded protein is CASSYQPMNTEAFF. The chain links TRBV6-2 or TRBV6-3 to TRBJ1-1, with D uncertain. The V gene's germline CDR1 is MNHEY and CDR2 SVGEGT. The CDR3 has 14 residues. The V end lost 2 bases, the J end lost 0 bases, and 7 bases lay between the germline ends.

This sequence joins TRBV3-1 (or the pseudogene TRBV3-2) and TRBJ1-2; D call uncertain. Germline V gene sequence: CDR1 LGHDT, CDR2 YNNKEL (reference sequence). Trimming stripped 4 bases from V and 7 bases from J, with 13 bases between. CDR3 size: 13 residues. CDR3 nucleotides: TGTGCCAGCAGCCCCACGGGGTGGGGTGGCTACACCTTC. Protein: CASSPTGWGGYTF.

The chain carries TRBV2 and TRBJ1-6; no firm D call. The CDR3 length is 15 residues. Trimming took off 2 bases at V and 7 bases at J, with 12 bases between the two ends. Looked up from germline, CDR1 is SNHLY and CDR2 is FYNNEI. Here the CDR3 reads CASSEISQSNSPLHF. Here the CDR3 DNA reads TGTGCCAGCAGTGAAATAAGTCAGTCGAATTCACCCCTCCACTTT.

CDR3 sequence reads: CASSFGGRTNEKLFF. The CDR3 DNA follows: TGTGCCAGCAGCTTCGGGGGGAGGACTAATGAAAAACTGTTTTTT. J is TRBJ1-4 and V is TRBV5-4; maybe TRBD1 (5 bases). Germline V gene sequence: CDR1 SGHNT, CDR2 YYREEE (reference sequence). V lost 2 bases and J 2 bases, leaving 10 bases between the germline ends. There are 15 residues in the CDR3.

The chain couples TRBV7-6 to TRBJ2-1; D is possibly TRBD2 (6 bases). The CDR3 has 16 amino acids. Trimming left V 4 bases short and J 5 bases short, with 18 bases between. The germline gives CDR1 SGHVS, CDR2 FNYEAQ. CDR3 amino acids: CASSSDLRDSHNEQFF. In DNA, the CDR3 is TGTGCCAGCAGCTCCGACTTGCGGGATTCCCACAATGAGCAGTTCTTC.

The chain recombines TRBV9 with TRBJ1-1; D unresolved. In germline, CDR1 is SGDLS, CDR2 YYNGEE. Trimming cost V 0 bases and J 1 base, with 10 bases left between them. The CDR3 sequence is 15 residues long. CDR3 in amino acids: CASSVVGGGNTEAFF. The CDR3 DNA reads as TGTGCCAGCAGCGTAGTCGGTGGAGGGAACACTGAAGCTTTCTTT.

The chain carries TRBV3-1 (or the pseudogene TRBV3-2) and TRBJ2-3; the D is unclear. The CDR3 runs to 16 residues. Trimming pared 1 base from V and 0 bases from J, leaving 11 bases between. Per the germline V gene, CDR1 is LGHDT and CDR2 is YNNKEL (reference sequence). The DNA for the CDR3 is TGTGCCAGCAGCCAAGGGCTAGGTGGTAGCACAGATACGCAGTATTTT. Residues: CASSQGLGGSTDTQYF.

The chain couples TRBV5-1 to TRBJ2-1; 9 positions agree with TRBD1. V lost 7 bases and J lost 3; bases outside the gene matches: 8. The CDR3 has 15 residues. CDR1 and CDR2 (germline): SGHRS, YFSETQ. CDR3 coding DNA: TGCGCCAGCGGGGTAGGGGACAGGGACTACAATGAGCAGTTCTTC. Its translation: CASGVGDRDYNEQFF.